Sequencing of this TCR beta chain was carried out in a study of PD-L1 blockade in urothelial cancer. Background on the study: Men with urothelial cancer arising in the bladder made up about nine tenths of the roughly 29 patients. The analyses of blood took place 3 weeks (second dose) and 6 weeks after treatment start. Study patients had been treated with 0 to 3 previous chemotherapy regimens. Researchers found blood samples held a median of 141,255 T cells.

Using immunoSEQ multiplex PCR, the repertoire was profiled, and TCRdb retains in-frame clones only, with some absent. Here the sample spans 30,000 to 40,000 clones, more than 80% being singletons. This TCR came from a man between 70 and 80 years old with urothelial cancer. Sequenced here: PBMCs, sampled around atezolizumab (anti-PD-L1) treatment.

The CDR3 loop is CASSSRDWSGELFF. The DNA for the CDR3 is TGTGCCAGCAGTTCCCGGGACTGGAGCGGGGAGCTGTTTTTT. The chain couples TRBV6-1 to TRBJ2-2, with D tentatively TRBD2 (6 bases). CDR1 and CDR2 (germline): MNHNS, SASEGT. V lost 5 bases to trimming and J lost 7 bases, with 14 bases between them. The length of the CDR3 is 14 residues.